This T cell receptor beta chain was sequenced in a study of blood T cell repertoires in COVID-19. Study context: The United States, Italy and Spain were the sources of the acute and convalescent COVID-19 samples. Sources were T cells, B-cell-depleted T cells, or PBMCs; the material itself was cDNA or gDNA.

As handled by the study authors: Reference gene primer amplification yielded estimated nucleated cell counts. TCRdb's copy holds only in-frame clones and misses some; the assay was immunoSEQ multiplex PCR. V and J calls and clone size are as listed in that table; D and trimming were resolved from the DNA. The sample holds roughly 250,000 clones, around 85% seen once. CDR1 and CDR2 from the germline V gene are SGHAT and FQNNGV. V was trimmed by 0 bases and J by 3 bases, leaving 14 bases between them. The CDR3 covers 16 residues. Material: peripheral blood. This chain links TRBV11-2 with TRBJ1-1; the D gene is possibly TRBD1 (5 bases). The TCR was taken from a human donor with COVID-19, enrolled during active disease. The donor label of this sample is uncertain. The CDR3 DNA reads as TGTGCCAGCAGCTTAGATCTCGGCGACAGTTACACTGAAGCTTTCTTT. Translated, it gives CASSLDLGDSYTEAFF.